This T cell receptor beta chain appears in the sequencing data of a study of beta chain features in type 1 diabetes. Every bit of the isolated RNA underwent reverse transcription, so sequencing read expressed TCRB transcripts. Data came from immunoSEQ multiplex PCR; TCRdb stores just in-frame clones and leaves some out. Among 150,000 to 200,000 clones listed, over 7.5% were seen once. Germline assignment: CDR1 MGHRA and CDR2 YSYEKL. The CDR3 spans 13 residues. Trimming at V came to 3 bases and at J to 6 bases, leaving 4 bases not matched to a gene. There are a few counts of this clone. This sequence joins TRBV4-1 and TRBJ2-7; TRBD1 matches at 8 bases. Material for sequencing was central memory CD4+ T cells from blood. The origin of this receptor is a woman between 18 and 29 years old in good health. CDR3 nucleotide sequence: TGCGCCAGCAGCCAGATGGGACAGGTCGAGCAGTACTTC. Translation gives CASSQMGQVEQYF.